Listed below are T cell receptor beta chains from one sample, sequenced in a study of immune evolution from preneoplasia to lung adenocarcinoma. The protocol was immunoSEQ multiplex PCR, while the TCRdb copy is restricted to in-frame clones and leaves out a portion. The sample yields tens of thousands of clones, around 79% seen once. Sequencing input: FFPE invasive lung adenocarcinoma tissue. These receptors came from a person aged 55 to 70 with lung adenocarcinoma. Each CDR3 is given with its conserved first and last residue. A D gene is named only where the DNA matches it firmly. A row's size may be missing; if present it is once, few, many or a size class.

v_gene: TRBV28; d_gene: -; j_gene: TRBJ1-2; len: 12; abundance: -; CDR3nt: TGTGCCAGCGCGGGGGCGGCCTATGGCTACACCTTC; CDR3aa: CASAGAAYGYTF
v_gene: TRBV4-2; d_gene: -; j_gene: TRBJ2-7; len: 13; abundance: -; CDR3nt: TGTGCCAGCAGCCGGGACACGGATCGTGAGCAGTACTTC; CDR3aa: CASSRDTDREQYF
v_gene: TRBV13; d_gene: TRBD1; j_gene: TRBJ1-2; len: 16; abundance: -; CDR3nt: TGTGCCAGCAGCGGCAGGCCGGGACAGGGGAGATATGGCTACACCTTC; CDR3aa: CASSGRPGQGRYGYTF
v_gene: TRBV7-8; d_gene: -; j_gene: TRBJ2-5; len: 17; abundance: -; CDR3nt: TGTGCCAGCAGCTTAGCGATCGTATCGACTGGTGGGGAGACCCAGTACTTC; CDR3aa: CASSLAIVSTGGETQYF
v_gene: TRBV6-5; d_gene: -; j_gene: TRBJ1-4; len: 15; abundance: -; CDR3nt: TGTGCCAGCAGTTATTCGGGCCTAATTAATGAAAAACTGTTTTTT; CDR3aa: CASSYSGLINEKLFF
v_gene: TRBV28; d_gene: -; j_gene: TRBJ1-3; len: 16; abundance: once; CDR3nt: TGTGCCAGCAGTTTACCGGGGACCGTCTCTGGAAACACCATATATTTT; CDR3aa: CASSLPGTVSGNTIYF
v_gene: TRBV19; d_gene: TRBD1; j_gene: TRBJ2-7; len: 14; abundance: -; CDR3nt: TGTGCCAGTAATGACAGGGGGCCAGGCTACGAGCAGTACTTC; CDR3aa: CASNDRGPGYEQYF
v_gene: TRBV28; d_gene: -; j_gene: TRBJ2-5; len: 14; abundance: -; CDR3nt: TGTGCCAGCAGTTTGCGAGGGGCCCAAGAGACCCAGTACTTC; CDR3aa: CASSLRGAQETQYF
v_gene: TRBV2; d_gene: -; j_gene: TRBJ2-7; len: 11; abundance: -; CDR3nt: TGTGCCAGCAGGGAGGGGGCCTCGCAGTACTTC; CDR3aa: CASREGASQYF
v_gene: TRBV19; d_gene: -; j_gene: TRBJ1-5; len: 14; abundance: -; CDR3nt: TGTGCCAGTAGTATAGGAGCCAGGAATCAGCCCCAGCATTTT; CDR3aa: CASSIGARNQPQHF
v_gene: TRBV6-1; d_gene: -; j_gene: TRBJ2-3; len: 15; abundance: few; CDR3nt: TGTGCCAGCAGTGGGGGCCCGTTTGGGGCGGATACGCAGTATTTT; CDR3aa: CASSGGPFGADTQYF
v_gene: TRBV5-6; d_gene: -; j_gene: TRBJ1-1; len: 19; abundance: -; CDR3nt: TGTGCCAGCAGCTTGGCCGGTGGAGCCCGGGCCCTTAGGGGCTATGAAGCTTTCTTT; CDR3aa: CASSLAGGARALRGYEAFF
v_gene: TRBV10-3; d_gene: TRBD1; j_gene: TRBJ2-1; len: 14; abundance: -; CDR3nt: TGTGCCATCAGTGCACAGGGGATGCCCAATGAGCAGTTCTTC; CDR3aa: CAISAQGMPNEQFF
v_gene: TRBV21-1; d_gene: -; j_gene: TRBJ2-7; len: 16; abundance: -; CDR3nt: TGTGCCAGCAGCAAAAACAGGGGTAGCGGGAGATACGAGCAGTACTTC; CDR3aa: CASSKNRGSGRYEQYF
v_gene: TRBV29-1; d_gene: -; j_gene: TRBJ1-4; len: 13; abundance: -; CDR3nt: TGCAGCGTTGGGGCACGGCGCGCTGAAAAACTGTTTTTT; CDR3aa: CSVGARRAEKLFF
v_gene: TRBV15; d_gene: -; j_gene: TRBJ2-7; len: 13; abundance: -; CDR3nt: TGTGCCACCAGCATATCCGGGAGAGACGAGCAGTACTTC; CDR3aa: CATSISGRDEQYF
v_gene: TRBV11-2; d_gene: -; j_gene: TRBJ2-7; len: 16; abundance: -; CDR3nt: TGTGCCAGCAGCTTAGTACTTGGGGGTATCGCCGACGAGCAGTACTTC; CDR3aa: CASSLVLGGIADEQYF
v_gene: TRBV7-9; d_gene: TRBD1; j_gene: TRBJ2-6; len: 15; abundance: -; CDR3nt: TGTGCCAGCCGCGAGGGGGCCTCTGGGGCCAACGTCCTGACTTTC; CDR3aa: CASREGASGANVLTF
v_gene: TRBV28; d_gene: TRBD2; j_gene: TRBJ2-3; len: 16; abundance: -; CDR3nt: TGTGCCAGCAGTTTCAGCGGGAGGGATCGCACAGATACGCAGTATTTT; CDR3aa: CASSFSGRDRTDTQYF
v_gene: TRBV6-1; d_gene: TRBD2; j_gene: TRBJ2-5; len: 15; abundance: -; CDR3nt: TGTGCCAGCAGTGAAGAGTCTAGCGGGTGGGAGACCCAGTACTTC; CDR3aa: CASSEESSGWETQYF
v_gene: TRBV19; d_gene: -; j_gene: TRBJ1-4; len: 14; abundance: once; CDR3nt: TGTGCCAGTAGTGGGACAAGGTCCAATGAAAAACTGTTTTTT; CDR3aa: CASSGTRSNEKLFF
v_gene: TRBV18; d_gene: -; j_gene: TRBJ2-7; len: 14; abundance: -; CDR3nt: TGTGCCAGCTCACCTCTAAAGGACAGCTACGAGCAGTACTTC; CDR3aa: CASSPLKDSYEQYF
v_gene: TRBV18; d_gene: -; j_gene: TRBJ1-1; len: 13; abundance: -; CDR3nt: TGTGCCAGCTCACCACAGAGGAACACTGAAGCTTTCTTT; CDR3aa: CASSPQRNTEAFF
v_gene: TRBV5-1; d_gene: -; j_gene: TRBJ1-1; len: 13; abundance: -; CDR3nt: TGCGCCAGCAGACCCAGCCAGAACACTGAAGCTTTCTTT; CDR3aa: CASRPSQNTEAFF
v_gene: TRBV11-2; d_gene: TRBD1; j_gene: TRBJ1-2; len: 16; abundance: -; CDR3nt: TGTGCCAGCAGCTTAAGGAACAGGGGGCTCGGCTATGGCTACACCTTC; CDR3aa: CASSLRNRGLGYGYTF
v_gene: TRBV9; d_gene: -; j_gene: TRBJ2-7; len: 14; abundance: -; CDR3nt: TGTGCCAGCAGCGTAGGAGCGGATCCCTACGAGCAGTACTTC; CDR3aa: CASSVGADPYEQYF
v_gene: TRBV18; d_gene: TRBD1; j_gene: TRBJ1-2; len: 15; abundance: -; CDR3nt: TGTGCCAGCTCATCTTACCGACAGGGTGAGGACGGCTACACCTTC; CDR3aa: CASSSYRQGEDGYTF
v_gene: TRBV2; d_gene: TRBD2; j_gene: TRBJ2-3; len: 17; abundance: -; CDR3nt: TGTGCCAGCATGGGAAGCGGGAACATACGGAGCACAGATACGCAGTATTTT; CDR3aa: CASMGSGNIRSTDTQYF
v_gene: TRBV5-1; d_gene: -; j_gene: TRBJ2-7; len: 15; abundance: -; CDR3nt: TGCGCCAGCAGCTTCTTGGGCCCAGACAAAGGAGGGCAGTACTTC; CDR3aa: CASSFLGPDKGGQYF